This TCR beta chain was captured in a study of T cell repertoires in cytomegalovirus infection. Study-wide points: HLA-C-restricted CMV clonotypes gave the most frequent clonotype in two of eight donors.

Details on this clonotype: The antigen remains undetermined.

TCRdb reprocessed the reads via MiXCR and lists one record per CDR3 protein. The sample carries 450,000 to 650,000 distinct CDR3 sequences, approximately 26% recorded once. Sample: PBMCs. The clonotype was recovered from a human donor in good health (CMV status not recorded). Some clones in this sample may be carry-over from other donors' samples.

CDR3 bases: TGTGCCAGCAGTTCTTTAGGGACTAGCGCCTTCAATGAGCAGTTCTTC. As protein: CASSSLGTSAFNEQFF. The chain is built from TRBV27 and TRBJ2-1, with 10 bases identical to TRBD2. Germline V lookup: CDR1 MNHEY, CDR2 SMNVEV (reference sequence). The CDR3 totals 16 residues. J was trimmed by 6 bases and V by 4 bases; bases with no gene match: 9.